This T cell receptor (beta chain) was observed in a study of vaccination effects on CD4 cells after COVID-19. Study in general: Two doses of either BNT162b2 or mRNA-1273 were given to each participant. Study results and caveats: Marked clonal contraction of both clone types appeared late after vaccination. Researchers report that only 1 of 255 vaccine-induced clones in healthy vaccinees cross-reacted with common cold coronaviruses.

CDR3 length: 13 amino acids. Germline CDR1 reads SEHNR; CDR2 reads FQNEAQ (reference sequence). V was cut by 2 bases and J by 6 bases, with 11 bases left in between. Produced via immunoSEQ multiplex PCR; TCRdb's table is partial and in-frame only. This sample carries around 45,000 clones, just over 75% of them seen once, and the ten largest clones take 9.5% to 14%. In the ViraFEST assay, antigen-specific CD4+ clonotypes were identified by expansion after peptide-pool stimulation. Culturing for about 9 days preceded CD4+ T cell isolation. Testing of the vaccine recipients showed negative nucleocapsid antibodies and no prior SARS-CoV-2 infection. A half-volume exchange with IL-2 medium occurred on days 3 and 7. As regards this clone: Its antigen remains unidentified.

This material consisted of CD4+ T cells from PBMCs cultured with SARS-CoV-2 spike peptides, taken before COVID-19 vaccination. The genes are TRBV7-9 and TRBJ2-7; no firm D call. This receptor was identified in a human donor who received a COVID-19 vaccine. CDR3 coding DNA: TGTGCCAGCAGCTTATCGAGCGTCGGCGAGCAGTACGTC. This encodes CASSLSSVGEQYV.